This T cell receptor beta chain was retrieved from a study of memory CD8 T cells in hepatitis C reinfection (dated by TCRdb to about 2017). A note on the overall study: Two consecutive HCV infections were spontaneously resolved by three donors, whereas a primary infection was cleared by two donors who then became chronically infected after reinfection. An HCV reinfection was defined as a positive HCV RNA test that came after two negative tests taken at least 60 days apart. Pre-reinfection samples were obtained between 55 and 20 weeks before detection of reinfection. In about 5 donors, the study followed the TCR beta repertoire of virus-specific CD8 T cells over time through an HCV reinfection episode. Between 2009 and 2012, about five reinfection cases that had stored pre-reinfection samples were identified. In the reinfection study, participants who had resolved a prior HCV infection were followed every 3 months. Overall results and qualifications from the work: Because the study included only a handful of donors, definitive conclusions about public clonotypes linked to secondary clearance could not be reached.

Library construction relied on the immunoSEQ multiplex PCR assay. Genomic DNA was extracted from the sorted cells, and Adaptive Biotechnologies' automated high-throughput method was used to sequence the TCR beta V, D and J regions. A two-step, bias-controlled multiplex PCR was used to amplify CDR3 regions. Amplified TCR beta libraries were sequenced on an Illumina instrument. As for the original processing: The demultiplexed reads were processed to cut down on amplification and sequencing bias, and the IMGT database was used to assign CDR3 sequences to gene families. ImmunoSEQ software version 2.0 was used to analyze repertoire data. Clonotype lists were filtered to remove out-of-frame sequences as well as sequences containing stop codons in the CDR3. Clonotypes with a frequency below 0.01% were excluded because such clonotypes corresponded to less than one cell. Richness was calculated by dividing observed richness by input cell number, and evenness was calculated by dividing Shannon entropy by log observed richness. Repertoire diversity and similarity between time points were quantified using Simpson diversity and Morisita-Horn overlap indices. Clonotypes were grouped as dominant (>1%), sub-dominant (0.5-0.99%), low abundance (0.1-0.49%) or lowest abundance (<0.1%). A germline index was derived by subtracting total nucleotide additions from total CDR3 length and dividing the result by total CDR3 length. Entries here come from immuneACCESS through TCRdb and include only in-frame sequences with V and J called. Some clones fail to appear in such tables; in the studies checked, an unresolved V gene covers under half of the shortfall, and the cause of the remainder is unknown. D and trimming were read from the DNA, whereas the V and J calls and clone size are those reported in that table. Across this sample there are over 50,000 clones, with roughly 91% seen only once. The ten largest clones capture roughly 0.99% of the sample.

The time point label, as the study defines it: pre-reinfection, 55 to 20 weeks before reinfection detection. TCR sequencing was performed on the sorted cells directly ex vivo, without any in vitro expansion beforehand. The donors were people who inject drugs and were enrolled in Canada's Montreal Acute Hepatitis C Cohort Study (HEPCO). As controls, total naive CD8 T cells, sorted as viable CD3+ CD8+ CD45RO-, were obtained from a couple of donors at each of the three reinfection time points. Before sorting, cryopreserved peripheral blood mononuclear cells were thawed, and CD8 T cells were purified from the thawed cells. The MACS CD8+ T cell Isolation Kit was used to enrich CD8 T cells by negative selection. Cells were sorted on a BD FACSAria II sorter using FACSDiva software, and FlowJo was used for data analysis. Reading from cysteine to phenylalanine, the CDR3 counts 17 amino acids. The sequence is cut down to CDR3 DNA, 51 bases in frame from base 1. The junction carries 15 bases between V and J, which are trimmed by 1 base and 0 bases respectively. CDR1 and CDR2, looked up from the germline V gene (reference sequence), are LNHDA and SQIVND.

A word on this clone: No antigen is known for it. Per-base quality was not reported, and no clone a single base away is much larger than it.

The clonotype originates from a man in his late teens or twenties with hepatitis C virus infection. Sequenced material: naive CD8+ T cells sorted from blood. Sample cell subset or site, as interpreted from the label and publication: total naive CD8+CD45RO- T cells. The chain couples TRBV19 to TRBJ1-1; too little of a D gene remains to name it. For the CDR3, the sequence is CASSIGGRTGVNTEAFF. The nucleotide sequence reads TGTGCCAGTAGTATAGGAGGCCGGACTGGCGTGAACACTGAAGCTTTCTTT.